The rows below give T cell receptor beta chains drawn from one sample of a study of cytomegalovirus exposure and HLA in healthy donors. Some clones are missing from TCRdb's copy, which holds only in-frame ones; the method was immunoSEQ multiplex PCR. The sample lists about 120,000 clones; around 80% were seen once. The sequencing input was PBMCs. These receptors all come from a woman aged 40 to 50 in good health and CMV-seropositive. CDR3s include the opening cysteine and the closing phenylalanine or tryptophan. D genes are given only for firm matches. Clone size, where shown, is once, few, many, or a class for clones that have expanded.

NA | TRBJ2-3 | few | TRBV19 | TGTGCCAGTAGTATAGATCTTGGCAGAATCACAGATACGCAGTATTTT | CASSIDLGRITDTQYF
NA | TRBJ2-7 | NA | TRBV7-2 | TGTGCCAGCAGCTTAGTCACGAGATCCTACGAGCAGTACTTC | CASSLVTRSYEQYF
TRBD1 | TRBJ1-2 | NA | TRBV7-2 | TGTGTCAGCAGCCCAATGGACAGGGTGAACTATGGCTACACCTTC | CVSSPMDRVNYGYTF
NA | TRBJ2-2 | NA | TRBV29-1 | TGCAGCGTTGAGCAGGGGATAGGCACCGGGGAGCTGTTTTTT | CSVEQGIGTGELFF
NA | TRBJ2-7 | NA | TRBV5-1 | TGCGCCAGCAGCCTCCAGGCGGACACCCTTGAAGAGCAGTACTTC | CASSLQADTLEEQYF
NA | TRBJ2-5 | NA | TRBV7-2 | TGTGCCAGCAGCTTTAGGACAGAAGAGACCCAGTACTTC | CASSFRTEETQYF
NA | TRBJ2-3 | NA | TRBV5-1 | TGCGCCAGCAGCTTGGATACAGGTGGATCAGATACGCAGTATTTT | CASSLDTGGSDTQYF
NA | TRBJ1-4 | NA | TRBV4-1 | TGCGCCAGCAGCCCGCAGGGTGAGAATGAAAAACTGTTTTTT | CASSPQGENEKLFF
NA | TRBJ1-5 | NA | TRBV6-1 | TGTGCCAGCAGTGGAGGGAATCAGCCCCAGCATTTT | CASSGGNQPQHF
NA | TRBJ1-1 | once | TRBV19 | TGTGCCAGTAGTATCCAGGGCGAAATTAGGAACACTGAAGCTTTCTTT | CASSIQGEIRNTEAFF
TRBD2 | TRBJ2-2 | once | TRBV11-3 | TGTGCCAGCAGCTCCGAACTAGCGGGAGGAATCACCGGGGAGCTGTTTTTT | CASSSELAGGITGELFF
TRBD1 | TRBJ1-6 | NA | TRBV10-3 | TGTGCCATCGGGGACGACAGGGAAGGGGCACCCCTCCACTTT | CAIGDDREGAPLHF
NA | TRBJ2-3 | NA | TRBV27 | TGTGCCAGCAGTTTCGTTCCCCCCCCGGCAGATACGCAGTATTTT | CASSFVPPPADTQYF
NA | TRBJ1-5 | NA | TRBV4-1 | TGCGCCAGCAGCCAACAATCACGCGGAGGTCAGCCCCAGCATTTT | CASSQQSRGGQPQHF
TRBD1 | TRBJ2-3 | once | TRBV4-3 | TGCGCCAGCAGCGAATACCCCCGACAGGGAGATACGCAGTATTTT | CASSEYPRQGDTQYF
TRBD2 | TRBJ2-7 | NA | TRBV10-3 | TGTGCCATCAGGGGAGCGGGAGCCAGATCCTACGAGCAGTACTTC | CAIRGAGARSYEQYF
NA | TRBJ1-2 | NA | TRBV21-1 | TGTGCCAGCAGCAAAGCGCTCCGCGGTTGTCACTATGGCTACACCTTC | CASSKALRGCHYGYTF
NA | TRBJ2-7 | NA | TRBV27 | TGTGCCAGCTCGAAAGGGGGCTACGAGCAGTACTTC | CASSKGGYEQYF
NA | TRBJ1-1 | NA | TRBV5-4 | TGTGCCAGCAGCTTGCCCAGGGCCAACACTGAAGCTTTCTTT | CASSLPRANTEAFF
NA | TRBJ1-4 | NA | TRBV7-9 | TGTGCCAGCAGCCTGACCGGCAGGGGCCCACGTAATGAAAAACTGTTTTTT | CASSLTGRGPRNEKLFF
NA | TRBJ1-5 | NA | TRBV10-3 | TGTGCCATCAGTGTGGACAGTAATCAGCCCCAGCATTTT | CAISVDSNQPQHF
NA | TRBJ2-7 | NA | TRBV9 | TGTGCCAGCAGCGCCCACAGGGATCCCCTCTACGAGCAGTACTTC | CASSAHRDPLYEQYF
TRBD2 | TRBJ2-1 | NA | TRBV6-4 | TGTGCCAGCAGTGCCGAGCGGGGGGAATACAATGAGCAGTTCTTC | CASSAERGEYNEQFF
NA | TRBJ2-7 | NA | TRBV4-1 | TGCGCCAGCAGCCAACAGCTGACAGGAGCTTCCTACGAGCAGTACTTC | CASSQQLTGASYEQYF